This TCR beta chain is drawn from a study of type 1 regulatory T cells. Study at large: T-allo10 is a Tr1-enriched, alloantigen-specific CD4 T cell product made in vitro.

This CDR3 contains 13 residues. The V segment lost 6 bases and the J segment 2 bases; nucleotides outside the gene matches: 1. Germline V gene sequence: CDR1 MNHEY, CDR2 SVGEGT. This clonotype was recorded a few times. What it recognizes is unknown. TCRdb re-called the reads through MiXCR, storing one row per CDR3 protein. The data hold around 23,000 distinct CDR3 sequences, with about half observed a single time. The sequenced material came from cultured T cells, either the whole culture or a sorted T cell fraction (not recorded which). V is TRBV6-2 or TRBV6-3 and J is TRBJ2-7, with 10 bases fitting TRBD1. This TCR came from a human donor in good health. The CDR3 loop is CASRGTGAYEQYF. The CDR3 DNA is TGTGCCAGCAGGGGGACAGGGGCCTACGAGCAGTACTTC.